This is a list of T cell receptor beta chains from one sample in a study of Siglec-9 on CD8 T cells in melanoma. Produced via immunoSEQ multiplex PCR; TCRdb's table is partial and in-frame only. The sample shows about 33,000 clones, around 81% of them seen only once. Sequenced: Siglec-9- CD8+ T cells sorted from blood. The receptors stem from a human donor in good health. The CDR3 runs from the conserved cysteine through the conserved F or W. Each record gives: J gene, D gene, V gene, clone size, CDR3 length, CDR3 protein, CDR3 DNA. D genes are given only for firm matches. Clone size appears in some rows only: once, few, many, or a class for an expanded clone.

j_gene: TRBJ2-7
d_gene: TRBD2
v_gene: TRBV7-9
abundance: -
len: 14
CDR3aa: CASRSGGEDYEQYF
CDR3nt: TGTGCCAGCAGGAGCGGGGGGGAGGACTACGAGCAGTACTTC

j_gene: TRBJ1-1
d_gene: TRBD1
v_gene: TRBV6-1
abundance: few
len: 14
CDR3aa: CASRDRGGGTEAFF
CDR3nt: TGTGCCAGCAGAGACAGGGGCGGGGGCACTGAAGCTTTCTTT

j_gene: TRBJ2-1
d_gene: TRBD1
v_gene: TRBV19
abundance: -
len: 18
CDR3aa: CASSTRDRVRFTYNEQFF
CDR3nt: TGTGCCAGTAGTACACGGGACAGGGTTCGATTCACCTACAATGAGCAGTTCTTC

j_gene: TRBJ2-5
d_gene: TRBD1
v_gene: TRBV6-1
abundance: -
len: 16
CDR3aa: CASREGTGSVQETQYF
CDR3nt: TGTGCCAGCAGGGAAGGGACAGGGTCGGTGCAAGAGACCCAGTACTTC

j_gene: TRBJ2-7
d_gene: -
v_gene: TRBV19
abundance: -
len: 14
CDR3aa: CASSMQGRSYEQYF
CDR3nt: TGTGCCAGTAGTATGCAGGGGCGCTCCTACGAGCAGTACTTC

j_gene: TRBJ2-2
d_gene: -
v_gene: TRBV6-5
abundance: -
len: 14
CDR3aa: CASSSFQGSGELFF
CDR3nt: TGTGCCAGCAGTTCCTTCCAGGGGAGCGGGGAGCTGTTTTTT

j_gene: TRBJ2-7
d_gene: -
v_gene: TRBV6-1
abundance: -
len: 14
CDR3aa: CASTSRGEAAEQYF
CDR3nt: TGTGCCAGCACCTCTAGGGGGGAAGCGGCCGAGCAGTACTTC

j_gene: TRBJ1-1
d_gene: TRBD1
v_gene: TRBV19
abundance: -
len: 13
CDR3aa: CASQGQGRAEAFF
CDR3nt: TGTGCCAGCCAGGGACAGGGTAGGGCTGAAGCTTTCTTT

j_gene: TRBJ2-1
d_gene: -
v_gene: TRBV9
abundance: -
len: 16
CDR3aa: CASSVGNGGNYNEQFF
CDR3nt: TGTGCCAGCAGCGTAGGTAATGGGGGGAACTACAATGAGCAGTTCTTC

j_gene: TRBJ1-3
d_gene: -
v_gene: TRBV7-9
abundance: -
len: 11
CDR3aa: CASRPLDTIYF
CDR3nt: TGTGCCAGCAGACCTTTGGACACCATATATTTT

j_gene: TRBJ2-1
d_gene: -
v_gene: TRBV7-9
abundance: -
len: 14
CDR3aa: CASKSGLNYNEQFF
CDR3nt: TGTGCCAGCAAATCGGGACTTAACTACAATGAGCAGTTCTTC

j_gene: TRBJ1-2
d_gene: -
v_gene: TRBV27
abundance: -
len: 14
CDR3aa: CASSLSGINYGYTF
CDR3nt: TGTGCCAGCAGCCTCAGCGGGATCAACTATGGCTACACCTTC

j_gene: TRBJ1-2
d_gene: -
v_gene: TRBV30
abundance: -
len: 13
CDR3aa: CAWSVALDYGYTF
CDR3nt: TGTGCCTGGAGTGTAGCCCTTGATTATGGCTACACCTTC

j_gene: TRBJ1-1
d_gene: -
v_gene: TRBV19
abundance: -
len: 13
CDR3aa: CASSMGSTTEAFF
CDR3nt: TGTGCCAGTAGTATGGGCAGTACAACTGAAGCTTTCTTT